This record covers a single T cell receptor (beta chain). Its antigen is still unknown. This entry comes from a study of cytomegalovirus exposure and HLA in healthy donors. Study at large: An earlier analysis identified approximately 110 million unique TCR beta sequences in 170 million or so T cells. HLA-typed donors were the source of some 85 million unique TCRs, which an early data release held.

The CDR3 is 16 residues long. From germline, CDR1 is SGDLS and CDR2 YYNGEE. The V end was cut by 4 bases, the J end by 3 bases, with 18 bases between. Overall study results and limits: There were 150 to 200 TCR beta chains listed as cytomegalovirus-associated.

The PCR made use of 60 Vbeta and 13 Jbeta primers. As processed by the authors: In a later analysis, of around 85 million unique beta chains, roughly 10 million appeared in at least two donors. Only in-frame clones appear in the TCRdb table, and some are missing; sequencing was by immunoSEQ multiplex PCR. Clonal size and the V and J genes are those of that table, whereas D and trimming came from the DNA. The table for this sample gives 100,000 or so clones. The TCR originated in a woman aged 25 to 45 in good health and CMV-seronegative. Material: PBMCs. The rearrangement uses TRBV9 and TRBJ2-3; a possible D gene is TRBD2 (7 bases). The chain's CDR3 is CASSLGGGLGTDTQYF. In DNA form, the CDR3 reads TGTGCCAGCAGCCTAGGGGGAGGGCTAGGGACAGATACGCAGTATTTT.